This is a list of T cell receptor beta chains from one sample in a study of blood T cell repertoires in COVID-19. The table came from immunoSEQ multiplex PCR; TCRdb's copy has only in-frame clones and leaves some out. The sample holds a few hundred thousand clones; roughly nine tenths are singletons and the top ten take 0.9% to 1.2%. Sample: PBMCs or T cells enriched from blood (not recorded which). Receptors were obtained from a man aged 25 to 40 who had recovered from COVID-19. Each CDR3 is given with its conserved first and last residue. D genes are given only for firm matches. Not all rows give a size; the values are once, few, many and, for expanded clones, a class.

DNA | CDR3 | J | V | size | D
TGTGCCAGCAGCCTCCAAGCGACGCCGGGACTAGACACAGATACGCAGTATTTT | CASSLQATPGLDTDTQYF | TRBJ2-3 | TRBV9 | . | TRBD2
TGTGCCAGCAGTTCGGACTTCTACAATGAGCAGTTCTTC | CASSSDFYNEQFF | TRBJ2-1 | TRBV12-3/TRBV12-4 | . | .
TGTGCCAGCAGTCCAAGACAGGGCCAGTACCAAGAGACCCAGTACTTC | CASSPRQGQYQETQYF | TRBJ2-5 | TRBV7-9 | once | TRBD1
TGTGCCAGCAGTTCCGGGGGACAGGGTTACGAGCAGTACTTC | CASSSGGQGYEQYF | TRBJ2-7 | TRBV7-6 | . | TRBD1
TGTGCCAGCAGCTTAGGTGGAGGGGATGAGCAGTTCTTC | CASSLGGGDEQFF | TRBJ2-1 | TRBV7-8 | . | .
TGTGCCAGCAGTTATCCTGACAGGGGCGACGGCTACACCTTC | CASSYPDRGDGYTF | TRBJ1-2 | TRBV6-2/TRBV6-3 | . | TRBD1
TGTGCCAGCAGTTTAGCTCGGGACAGGGAGGGCACAGATACGCAGTATTTT | CASSLARDREGTDTQYF | TRBJ2-3 | TRBV28 | . | TRBD1
TGTGCCAGCAGCCTTACTAACCCAGGGGGTCAGTTCTTC | CASSLTNPGGQFF | TRBJ2-1 | TRBV11-2 | . | TRBD1
TGTGCCAGCAGCTTAGGCGGCGTAGGTCAGCAGTTCTTC | CASSLGGVGQQFF | TRBJ2-1 | TRBV7-9 | . | .
TGTGCCAGCAGTCCGTTAAATTCACCCCTCCACTTT | CASSPLNSPLHF | TRBJ1-6 | TRBV2 | once | .
TGCGCCAGCAGCCAAGGGGCAGGGGCTACCAATCAGCCCCAGCATTTT | CASSQGAGATNQPQHF | TRBJ1-5 | TRBV4-1 | . | .
TGCGCCAGCAGCTTGATCGGGGCGAACACCGGGGAGCTGTTTTTT | CASSLIGANTGELFF | TRBJ2-2 | TRBV5-1 | . | .
TGTGCCATCAGTAATTTAGCTTCCTCTGGGGCCAACGTCCTGACTTTC | CAISNLASSGANVLTF | TRBJ2-6 | TRBV10-3 | . | .
TGTGCCAGCAGCCCCGGGTATGGCTACACCTTC | CASSPGYGYTF | TRBJ1-2 | TRBV4-2 | . | .
TGTGCCAGCTCCCCTGGACAGACCACTAACTATGGCTACACCTTC | CASSPGQTTNYGYTF | TRBJ1-2 | TRBV6-5 | once | .
TGTGCCAGCAGTAAATTTATGTATCTCCCCTACTATGGCTACACCTTC | CASSKFMYLPYYGYTF | TRBJ1-2 | TRBV28 | . | .
TGTGCCAGCTCCCCAACTGGACAGGGAATGGCAGATACGCAGTATTTT | CASSPTGQGMADTQYF | TRBJ2-3 | TRBV18 | . | TRBD1
TGTGCCAGTAGTAATTCAATAGCGACCCAAGAGACCCAGTACTTC | CASSNSIATQETQYF | TRBJ2-5 | TRBV19 | . | .
TGTGCCAGCTCACCAATGGCTACGGGAGAGTACTTC | CASSPMATGEYF | TRBJ2-5 | TRBV18 | . | .
TGTGCCAGCAGCTTGGGCTCAGGGGCCGGAGAGCAGTACTTC | CASSLGSGAGEQYF | TRBJ2-7 | TRBV5-6 | . | .
TGTGCCAGCAGTCTTCTCCTAACAGGGGGCTACGAGCAGTACTTC | CASSLLLTGGYEQYF | TRBJ2-7 | TRBV2 | . | TRBD1
TGTGCCAGCAGCTCCGGCCAGGGGGCCGCCTACAATGAGCAGTTCTTC | CASSSGQGAAYNEQFF | TRBJ2-1 | TRBV11-2 | once | TRBD1
TGTGCCAGCACGCAAGGGGGCGCCTCCTACGAGCAGTACTTC | CASTQGGASYEQYF | TRBJ2-7 | TRBV28 | . | TRBD1
TGTGCCAGCAGCACCACAGGGTTTTGGGACACCTTC | CASSTTGFWDTF | TRBJ1-2 | TRBV11-2 | . | .
TGTGCCGTTATCGCACAGGGAGAAGAGACCCAGTACTTC | CAVIAQGEETQYF | TRBJ2-5 | TRBV28 | . | .
TGTGCCAGCAGCCAAGCCGATAGCGGGAGGGCCGGGGAGCTGTTTTTT | CASSQADSGRAGELFF | TRBJ2-2 | TRBV3-1/TRBV3-2 | . | TRBD2
TGTGCCACCCGGGAAGGAGGGACGGCTAATGAAAAACTGTTTTTT | CATREGGTANEKLFF | TRBJ1-4 | TRBV28 | . | .
TGTGCCAGCAGCCAGGGGGCTCAGGTGTCGGCCGAAAAACTGTTTTTT | CASSQGAQVSAEKLFF | TRBJ1-4 | TRBV5-8 | . | TRBD1
TGTGCCAGCTCACCTCGGGGGGTCTACGAGCAGTACTTC | CASSPRGVYEQYF | TRBJ2-7 | TRBV18 | . | TRBD2
TGTGCCAGCTCACTCAGCCACAGGGATTACGAGCAGTACTTC | CASSLSHRDYEQYF | TRBJ2-7 | TRBV18 | . | .
TGTGCCAGTAGTTCTTCGGTAGCGGGAGGGGTGGAGACCCAGTACTTC | CASSSSVAGGVETQYF | TRBJ2-5 | TRBV19 | . | TRBD2
TGTGCCACCGGACGCGTTGAGACAGCGGGAGAAAAACTGTTTTTT | CATGRVETAGEKLFF | TRBJ1-4 | TRBV28 | . | .
TGTGCCTGGAGGACCCGGGTGAACACTGAAGCTTTCTTT | CAWRTRVNTEAFF | TRBJ1-1 | TRBV30 | . | .
TGTGCCATCAAGGGGACATCAACTATTGACAATGAGCAGTTCTTC | CAIKGTSTIDNEQFF | TRBJ2-1 | TRBV10-3 | . | .
TGTGCCAGCAGCGCGCTGGACACCCATGAAAAACTGTTTTTT | CASSALDTHEKLFF | TRBJ1-4 | TRBV9 | . | .
TGTGCCAGCAGCCCGGGACTAGCGGGAGATTGGTGCTTC | CASSPGLAGDWCF | TRBJ2-7 | TRBV27 | once | TRBD2
TGTGCCACCAGCAGAGGCCGCGACAGGGATTATAGCAATCAGCCCCAGCATTTT | CATSRGRDRDYSNQPQHF | TRBJ1-5 | TRBV15 | few | TRBD1
TGTGCCAGCTCACCAATCTGGCTGAACACCGGGGAGCTGTTTTTT | CASSPIWLNTGELFF | TRBJ2-2 | TRBV18 | . | .
TGTGCCAGCAGCCCGACAGGGTTGGGCTATGGCTACACCTTC | CASSPTGLGYGYTF | TRBJ1-2 | TRBV7-9 | . | TRBD1
TGTGCCACCCGGGAGGGGACTACAGATACGCAGTATTTT | CATREGTTDTQYF | TRBJ2-3 | TRBV5-4 | . | TRBD2
TGCGCCAGCAGCTTGGCCGGGACAGCTAATGAAAAACTGTTTTTT | CASSLAGTANEKLFF | TRBJ1-4 | TRBV5-1 | . | TRBD1
TGCGCCAGCAGCTTCGGACAGGGAGCTAACTATGGCTACACCTTC | CASSFGQGANYGYTF | TRBJ1-2 | TRBV5-1 | . | TRBD1
TGTGCCAGCAGCTTACCGGGAGTGCAGAATGAGCAGTTCTTC | CASSLPGVQNEQFF | TRBJ2-1 | TRBV5-6 | few | .